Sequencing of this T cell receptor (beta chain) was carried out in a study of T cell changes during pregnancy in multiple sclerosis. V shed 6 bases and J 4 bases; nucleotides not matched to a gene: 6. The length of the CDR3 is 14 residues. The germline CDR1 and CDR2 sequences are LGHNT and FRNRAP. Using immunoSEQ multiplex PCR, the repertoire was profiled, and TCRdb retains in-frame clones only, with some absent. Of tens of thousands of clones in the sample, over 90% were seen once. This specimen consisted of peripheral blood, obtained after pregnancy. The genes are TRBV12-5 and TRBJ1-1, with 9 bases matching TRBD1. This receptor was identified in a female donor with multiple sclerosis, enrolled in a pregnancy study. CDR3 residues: CASGPQGAVTEAFF. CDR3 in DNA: TGTGCTAGTGGGCCACAGGGGGCCGTCACTGAAGCTTTCTTT. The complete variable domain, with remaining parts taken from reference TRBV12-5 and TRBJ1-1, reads DARVTQTPRHKVTEMGQEVTMRCQPILGHNTVFWYRQTMMQGLELLAYFRNRAPLDDSGMPKDRFSAEMPDATLATLKIQPSEPRDSAVYFCASGPQGAVTEAFFGQGTRLTVV.